Given below is one TCR beta chain in context. This record comes from a study of blood T cell repertoires in COVID-19. Study overall: Samples of COVID-19 (acute and convalescent) were obtained from the United States, Italy and Spain.

Profiling relied on immunoSEQ multiplex PCR, and the TCRdb table lists in-frame clones only, not all of them. Of 300,000 to 350,000 clones listed, nearly 90% are singletons. The CDR3 consists of 13 residues. The germline CDR1 and CDR2 sequences are KGHSY and FQNENV. Trimming left V 9 bases short and J 4 bases short, with 13 bases between. This chain connects TRBV16 to TRBJ1-3, with unresolved D. This sequence was found in a woman in her 40s with COVID-19, enrolled during active disease. The sequencing input was peripheral blood. CDR3 bases: TGTGCCAGACGACACGCGTCGGGAAACACCATATATTTT. Its translation is CARRHASGNTIYF.